This T cell receptor beta chain was identified during a study of T cell responses to AZD1222 COVID-19 vaccine. In the study overall: Second-dose timings of about 4 or about 12 weeks were pooled.

Findings of the study overall: Breadth and depth of Spike-specific TCRs rose after two AZD1222 doses.

The V end lost 3 bases, the J end lost 0 bases, and 12 bases lay between the germline ends. Germline loops: CDR1 SEHNR, CDR2 FQNEAQ (reference sequence). The CDR3 sequence is 15 residues long. Turning to this clone: The antigen remains undetermined.

Method: immunoSEQ multiplex PCR; TCRdb's copy keeps in-frame clones and lacks some. The table includes approximately 170,000 clones, 75% to 90% detected once. The chain links TRBV7-9 to TRBJ2-7, with unresolved D. The material was peripheral blood, obtained on day 0 of AZD1222 vaccination. This clonotype originated in an adult in good health. CDR3 bases: TGTGCCAGCAGCTTGGGTCAGCGAAGCTCCTACGAGCAGTACTTC. Amino acid sequence: CASSLGQRSSYEQYF.